This TCR beta chain was observed in a study of blood T cells in healthy people across ages. Next came a second PCR, run for about 6 to 11 cycles, which used a sample-barcoded 5' primer along with a J-beta primer mix. Unique molecular identifiers of 12 random nucleotides labeled each cDNA. TCRdb redid the calling of the 5' RACE reads with MiXCR, one entry per CDR3 protein. This sample has 1.8 million or so distinct CDR3 sequences; approximately 39% occur once, and the top ten carry under 30%. This clonotype has ten or more counts. What it recognizes is unknown. This CDR3 spans 16 amino acids. Trimming stripped 0 bases from V and 2 bases from J, with 15 bases between. CDR1 DFQATT and CDR2 SNEGSKA come from the germline V gene (reference sequence). Study-level findings and limits: In the absence of known donor CMV status, changes in expanded clonotypes were possibly confounded.

The rearrangement joins TRBV20-1 to TRBJ2-3, with D possibly matching TRBD1 (7 bases). The sequenced material came from blood. The sequence derives from a human donor in good health. The DNA for the CDR3 is TGCAGTGCTAGAGATCCTGGAGGGGGCGACACAGATACGCAGTATTTT. Protein product: CSARDPGGGDTDTQYF.